These 32 T cell receptor beta chains were all obtained from the same sample, sequenced in a study of long-term antiretroviral therapy in people with HIV. Version v3.0 of the immunoSEQ assay ran at survey level. Assay used: immunoSEQ multiplex PCR; TCRdb lists only in-frame clones, some missing. This table has around 9,800 clones, 81% appearing once. The source was unsorted PBMCs, collected 1.8 years after starting antiretroviral therapy. All receptors derive from a man between 40 and 49 years old with HIV.

This clone qualifies as large. The rearrangement links TRBV28 to TRBJ2-3; the D gene is possibly TRBD2 (6 bases). The germline CDR1 and CDR2 sequences are MDHEN and SYDVKM. The germline V and J ends were trimmed by 4 bases and 8 bases, with 16 bases remaining between them. CDR3 length equals 14 residues. CDR3 loop: CASSSLEGTATQYF. As DNA, the CDR3 is TGTGCCAGCAGTTCCCTGGAGGGCACGGCTACGCAGTATTTT.

This chain joins TRBV4-3 and TRBJ2-7; TRBD1 matches at 7 bases. Trimming at V came to 3 bases and at J to 6 bases, leaving 11 bases not matched to a gene. CDR1 is LGHNA, CDR2 YSLEER, per germline. The CDR3 totals 15 residues. CDR3 sequence reads: CASSQTRQGLGEQYF. CDR3 sequence (DNA): TGCGCCAGCAGCCAGACGAGACAGGGATTGGGCGAGCAGTACTTC.

CDR3 bases: TGTGCCAGCAGCCCTAGCATAGGGTCTTGGGAGCAGTACTTC. Amino acids: CASSPSIGSWEQYF. The chain employs TRBV7-2 and TRBJ2-7, with a tentative D call TRBD2 (5 bases). Looked up from germline, CDR1 is SGHTA and CDR2 is FQGNSA. The V gene lost 5 bases and the J gene lost 7 bases, with 18 bases spanning the gap. This CDR3 is built from 14 residues.

This clone was picked up a small number of times. This chain links TRBV11-2 with TRBJ2-2; no clear D gene. CDR3 size: 16 residues. V lost 4 bases and J 0 bases, leaving 12 bases between the germline ends. CDR1 and CDR2 (germline): SGHAT, FQNNGV. CDR3 region: CASSWDQHANTGELFF. As DNA, the CDR3 is TGTGCCAGCAGCTGGGATCAACACGCGAACACCGGGGAGCTGTTTTTT.

The chain recombines TRBV6-5 with TRBJ2-1; D ambiguous. This CDR3 comprises 15 residues. V lost 4 bases and J 0 bases, leaving 10 bases between the germline ends. Germline CDR1 reads MNHEY; CDR2 reads SVGAGI. The DNA of the CDR3 is TGTGCCAGCAGTTCCGGAGCAAGCTCCTACAATGAGCAGTTCTTC. Its translation: CASSSGASSYNEQFF.

The chain couples TRBV7-3 to TRBJ2-2; 12 bases are a match to TRBD2. V was clipped by 3 bases and J by 11 bases; unmatched bases: 4. Germline CDR1 and CDR2: SGHTA and FQGTGA. The CDR3 length is 14 residues. CDR3 bases: TGTGCCAGCAGCTTGCTAGCGGGAGGGCCCGAGCTGTTTTTT. Protein product: CASSLLAGGPELFF.

The rearrangement joins TRBV7-2 to TRBJ2-7; D may be TRBD1 (6 bases). Trimming pared 4 bases from V and 5 bases from J, leaving 15 bases between. Per the germline V gene, CDR1 is SGHTA and CDR2 is FQGNSA. The CDR3 is 14 residues long. The CDR3 spells CASSYKGDSHEQYF. As DNA, the CDR3 is TGTGCCAGCAGCTATAAGGGGGATAGCCACGAGCAGTACTTC.

The rearrangement links TRBV27 to TRBJ2-7, with D unclear. Trimming removed 6 bases at V and 6 bases at J, with 18 bases between. Germline CDR1 MNHEY, CDR2 SMNVEV (reference sequence). This CDR3 region has 14 residues. The CDR3 spells CASRTPTLLSEQYF. DNA for the CDR3: TGTGCCAGCAGAACCCCAACACTGTTGTCCGAGCAGTACTTC.

The chain joins TRBV6-1 to TRBJ2-1; D unresolved. CDR1 and CDR2 (germline): MNHNS, SASEGT. Deletions cut 3 bases from V and 6 bases from J, with 3 bases between. The CDR3 has 11 amino acids. As DNA, the CDR3 is TGTGCCAGCAGTGAGCCCAATGAGCAGTTCTTC. The encoded protein is CASSEPNEQFF.

This chain uses TRBV5-1 with TRBJ1-5; the match to TRBD1 covers 7 bases. This CDR3 is 14 amino acids long. The germline gives CDR1 SGHRS, CDR2 YFSETQ. The V segment lost 4 bases and the J segment 7 bases; nucleotides outside the gene matches: 8. The CDR3 DNA sequence: TGCGCCAGCAGCCTAGGGACAGAAAGACAGCCCCAGCATTTT. This gives the protein CASSLGTERQPQHF.

The V gene is TRBV30, the J gene TRBJ1-1; D is undetermined. The CDR3 has 15 amino acids. Per germline, CDR1 GTSNPN and CDR2 SVGIG (reference sequence). V was trimmed by 0 bases and J by 8 bases, leaving 19 bases between them. CDR3 coding DNA: TGTGCCTGGAGTGTACGTTATTTGCAAACTTTCGAAGCTTTCTTT. It specifies CAWSVRYLQTFEAFF.

The rearrangement joins TRBV7-2 to TRBJ2-1, with 8 bases that match TRBD2. Germline CDR1 SGHTA, CDR2 FQGNSA. V was clipped by 6 bases and J by 9 bases; unmatched bases: 7. CDR3 length equals 13 residues. CDR3 in amino acids: CASRWVAGSEQFF. CDR3 sequence (DNA): TGTGCCAGCAGGTGGGTAGCGGGAAGTGAGCAGTTCTTC.

The rearrangement uses TRBV27 and TRBJ2-7; the D gene is possibly TRBD2 (6 bases). This CDR3 is built from 13 residues. V was cut by 6 bases and J by 0 bases, with 9 bases left in between. Germline loops: CDR1 MNHEY, CDR2 SMNVEV (reference sequence). CDR3 loop: CASSLAVSYEQYF. The DNA of the CDR3 is TGTGCCAGCAGCTTAGCGGTCTCCTACGAGCAGTACTTC.

This rearrangement joins TRBV10-3 to TRBJ2-5; TRBD1 agrees at 10 bases. This CDR3 contains 17 residues. With 0 bases clipped from V and 4 bases from J, the junction kept 8 bases outside the gene matches. The germline gives CDR1 ENHRY, CDR2 SYGVKD. CDR3 loop: CAISESTGTGEGETQYF. The CDR3, as DNA: TGTGCCATCAGTGAGTCGACCGGGACAGGGGAAGGAGAGACCCAGTACTTC.

The V call is TRBV4-3, the J call TRBJ1-2; D call uncertain. With 1 base removed from V and 4 bases from J, the gap between germline ends came to 10 bases. Germline V gene lookup returns CDR1 LGHNA and CDR2 YSLEER. The CDR3 has 14 amino acids. CDR3 sequence: CASSQVLVVYGYTF. Here the CDR3 DNA reads TGCGCCAGCAGCCAAGTTCTCGTGGTCTATGGCTACACCTTC.

The chain links TRBV7-6 to TRBJ1-2; D remains ambiguous. CDR1 is SGHVS, CDR2 FNYEAQ, per germline. Trimming took 1 base from V and 5 from J, leaving 8 bases between them. CDR3 length: 13 amino acids. The CDR3 here is CASSLGAAYGYTF. The CDR3 DNA is TGTGCCAGCAGCTTAGGCGCAGCTTATGGCTACACCTTC.

By share, this clone ranks as hyperexpanded. The chain carries TRBV5-4 and TRBJ2-7; 12 bases agree with TRBD2. Trimming at V came to 4 bases and at J to 0 bases, leaving 5 bases not matched to a gene. The CDR3 has 16 residues. Per germline, CDR1 SGHNT and CDR2 YYREEE (reference sequence). The CDR3 spells CASSDGLAGNSYEQYF. The DNA of the CDR3 is TGTGCCAGCAGCGACGGACTAGCGGGAAACTCCTACGAGCAGTACTTC.

This chain links TRBV5-1 with TRBJ2-7; TRBD1 matches at 7 bases. CDR1 is SGHRS and CDR2 is YFSETQ in the germline V gene. CDR3 length: 14 amino acids. The V and J ends lost 0 bases and 7 bases, in that order; junction bases with no gene match: 7. The CDR3 bases are TGCGCCAGCAGCTTGGAGGCAGGGGGTAGAGAGCAGTACTTC. Amino acid sequence: CASSLEAGGREQYF. Together with reference TRBV5-1 and TRBJ2-7, the CDR3 gives the full variable domain: KAGVTQTPRYLIKTRGQQVTLSCSPISGHRSVSWYQQTPGQGLQFLFEYFSETQRNKGNFPGRFSGRQFSNSRSEMNVSTLELGDSALYLCASSLEAGGREQYFGPGTRLTVT.

This clone has only one observation. This chain uses TRBV7-6 with TRBJ2-7; 10 nucleotides match TRBD2. Trimming at V came to 4 bases and at J to 3 bases, leaving 6 bases not matched to a gene. CDR1 SGHVS and CDR2 FNYEAQ come from the germline V gene. The CDR3 has 15 amino acids. In DNA form, the CDR3 reads TGTGCCAGCAGCTCAGCGGGGGGGACATACTACGAGCAGTACTTC. Amino acid sequence: CASSSAGGTYYEQYF.

The rearrangement joins TRBV9 to TRBJ1-5, with D possibly being TRBD1 (6 bases). Germline CDR1 and CDR2: SGDLS and YYNGEE. Trimming pared 0 bases from V and 4 bases from J, leaving 14 bases between. The CDR3 consists of 16 residues. The DNA of the CDR3 is TGTGCCAGCAGCGTAGGAGCACAGGGTCCGAATCAGCCCCAGCATTTT. Translating it yields CASSVGAQGPNQPQHF. The variable domain in full, completed from reference TRBV9 and TRBJ1-5, reads DSGVTQTPKHLITATGQRVTLRCSPRSGDLSVYWYQQSLDQGLQFLIQYYNGEERAKGNILERFSAQQFPDLHSELNLSSLELGDSALYFCASSVGAQGPNQPQHFGDGTRLSIL.

The chain uses TRBV7-2 and TRBJ1-5; 7 bases are shared with TRBD1. The V segment lost 3 bases and the J segment 6 bases; nucleotides outside the gene matches: 8. Per germline, CDR1 SGHTA and CDR2 FQGNSA. CDR3 length: 15 residues. CDR3 DNA sequence: TGTGCCAGCAGCTTCACAGGGGAAGTGGGTCAGCCCCAGCATTTT. Protein: CASSFTGEVGQPQHF.

This clone was seen a single time. CDR3 sequence (DNA): TGTGCCAGCAGTTACTCGGATTCCTACGAGCAGTACTTC. Translation: CASSYSDSYEQYF. The chain uses TRBV6-6 and TRBJ2-7, with unresolved D. Germline V gene lookup returns CDR1 MNHNY and CDR2 SVGAGI (reference sequence). The V end was cut by 0 bases, the J end by 1 base, with 4 bases between. The CDR3 length is 13 residues.

This clone was detected only once. The genes are TRBV2 and TRBJ2-3, with D unclear. This CDR3 has 15 amino acids. V lost 6 bases, J lost 0 bases, and 13 bases lay in between. Germline CDR1 reads SNHLY; CDR2 reads FYNNEI. Here the CDR3 reads CASSPPGLSTDTQYF. DNA of the CDR3: TGTGCCAGCAGCCCTCCGGGCCTTAGCACAGATACGCAGTATTTT.

V and J are TRBV28 and TRBJ1-2; D not resolved. This CDR3 comprises 16 residues. Germline V gene lookup returns CDR1 MDHEN and CDR2 SYDVKM. V was shortened by 2 bases and J by 0 bases, with 13 bases between the two germline ends. The CDR3 here is CASSLGPGYSNYGYTF. The CDR3 region has the DNA TGTGCCAGCAGTTTAGGGCCGGGCTACTCTAACTATGGCTACACCTTC.

This chain links TRBV10-1 with TRBJ2-4; D not certain. The CDR3 sequence is 16 residues long. CDR1 is WNHNN, CDR2 SYGVQD, per germline (reference sequence). The germline V and J ends were trimmed by 3 bases and 1 base, with 13 bases remaining between them. The CDR3 bases are TGCGCCAGCAGTGACCTCAAGGTCTTTGCCAAAAACATTCAGTACTTC. Residues: CASSDLKVFAKNIQYF.

This clone was observed a handful of times. This chain joins TRBV2 and TRBJ1-5; D unclear. The CDR3 is made up of 14 amino acids. V lost 4 bases and J 3 bases, leaving 10 bases between the germline ends. From germline, CDR1 is SNHLY and CDR2 FYNNEI. The DNA of the CDR3 is TGTGCCAGCAGTGGGGGAACCTCCAATCAGCCCCAGCATTTT. This encodes CASSGGTSNQPQHF.

This chain uses TRBV4-3 with TRBJ2-4; weak D call: TRBD1 (6 bases). The V end was cut by 1 base, the J end by 0 bases, with 16 bases between. The length of the CDR3 is 18 residues. Germline V lookup: CDR1 LGHNA, CDR2 YSLEER. CDR3 sequence: CASSQVIRTAIAKNIQYF. Written as DNA, the CDR3 is TGCGCCAGCAGCCAAGTGATTCGGACAGCCATAGCCAAAAACATTCAGTACTTC.

The chain couples TRBV6-6 to TRBJ2-1; D is unresolved. The V gene lost 0 bases and the J gene lost 13 bases, with 10 bases spanning the gap. CDR1 is MNHNY, CDR2 SVGAGI, per germline (reference sequence). The CDR3 extends over 12 amino acids. The CDR3 region has the DNA TGTGCCAGCAGTTACTCGATGCAGCTCCAGTTCTTC. It is translated as CASSYSMQLQFF.

This clone appeared a single time. The chain carries TRBV2 and TRBJ2-2, with TRBD1 matching over 8 bases. This CDR3 has 18 residues. V shed 3 bases and J 1 base; nucleotides not matched to a gene: 10. Germline V CDR1 and CDR2: SNHLY, FYNNEI. CDR3 amino acids: CASSEGIPGGWNTGELFF. DNA of the CDR3: TGTGCCAGCAGTGAGGGGATTCCAGGGGGCTGGAACACCGGGGAGCTGTTTTTT.

The chain couples TRBV5-1 to TRBJ1-4; D not certain. The germline gives CDR1 SGHRS, CDR2 YFSETQ. The germline V and J ends were trimmed by 5 bases and 0 bases, with 5 bases remaining between them. The CDR3 is 13 amino acids. CDR3 region: CASRMSTNEKLFF. CDR3 bases: TGCGCCAGCAGAATGTCAACTAATGAAAAACTGTTTTTT.

In DNA form, the CDR3 reads TGTGCCAGCAGCCGAGGTGTGGATCAGCCCCAGCATTTT. Translating it yields CASSRGVDQPQHF. The J gene is TRBJ1-5, the V gene TRBV7-2, with D hard to call. Germline CDR1 and CDR2: SGHTA and FQGNSA. V lost 5 bases and J lost 5, with 10 bases in between. This CDR3 region has 13 residues.

This clone occurred once. The chain carries TRBV29-1 and TRBJ1-1; D unclear. The length of the CDR3 is 12 residues. Trimming removed 4 bases from V and 4 bases from J, with 10 bases in between. Germline CDR1 SQVTM, CDR2 ANQGSEA. The DNA of the CDR3 is TGCAGCGTTGTCGGCAGATCCACTGAAGCTTTCTTT. This gives the protein CSVVGRSTEAFF.